This note documents a single T cell receptor beta chain sequence. Its antigen remains unknown. This clone may be a read error of a much larger clone one base away. This entry is derived from a study of post-analysis software for immune sequencing data. Study outcomes and limitations: Patients had higher frequencies than controls of roughly 5 TRBV segments, including TRBV5-6, TRBV5-1 and TRBV20-1. Versus controls, multiple sclerosis patients showed significantly lower diversity (normalized Chao1).

Germline assignment: CDR1 SGHVS and CDR2 FNYEAQ. The length of the CDR3 is 16 residues. Unique molecular identifiers tagged the TCR beta cDNA libraries. TCRdb re-analysed the PCR reads in MiXCR, keeping a single row per CDR3 protein. The table shows 170,000 or so distinct CDR3 sequences, with approximately 31% occurring only once. This TCR came from a girl aged 10 to 17 with multiple sclerosis. This chain connects TRBV7-6 to TRBJ2-3, with D possibly matching TRBD2 (6 bases). The sequencing sample was made of blood. The CDR3 is CVSSFTGLSSADTQYF. CDR3 nucleotides: TGTGTCAGCAGCTTCACGGGACTCTCGAGCGCAGATACGCAGTATTTT.